The present T cell receptor (beta chain) was sequenced within a study of identical twins. V dropped 0 bases and J dropped 8 bases, with 5 bases sitting between them. Germline CDR1 reads DFQATT; CDR2 reads SNEGSKA (reference sequence). There are 12 residues in the CDR3. TCRdb reprocessed the 5' RACE reads via MiXCR and lists one record per CDR3 protein. The top ten clones hold about 0.3% of a sample with around 1.7 million distinct CDR3 sequences, around 33% of them seen once. This receptor was identified in a newborn girl in good health. Material: cord blood. The chain combines TRBV20-1 with TRBJ1-6; D is ambiguous. As DNA, the CDR3 is TGCAGTGCTAGAGATCCCTATTCACCCCTCCACTTT. Protein sequence: CSARDPYSPLHF.